Listed here is a single TCR beta chain. Trimming cost V 1 base and J 2 bases, with 11 bases left between them. This CDR3 region has 15 residues. Germline V CDR1 and CDR2: SGHTA, FQGNSA. The data stem from a study of siplizumab effects on memory and regulatory T cells. Only in-frame clones appear in the TCRdb table, and some are missing; sequencing was by immunoSEQ multiplex PCR. Of approximately 100,000 clones in the sample, under 95% were seen once. This chain links TRBV7-2 with TRBJ2-5, with TRBD1 as a possible D gene (5 bases). Sequenced material: Tregs sorted from blood. This clonotype originated in a human donor in good health. CDR3 DNA: TGTGCCAGCAGCTTAGTGGGCAGGGAACAAGAGACCCAGTACTTC. It encodes CASSLVGREQETQYF.